This TCR beta chain appears in the sequencing data of a study of T cell repertoires and leukemia-associated antigens. Study-wide findings and caveats: No significant group difference appeared in Vbeta, Jbeta or VDJ counts.

The V gene's germline CDR1 is SQVTM and CDR2 ANQGSEA. With 4 bases removed from V and 3 bases from J, the gap between germline ends came to 10 bases. The CDR3 runs to 13 residues. A note on this clonotype: Antigen specificity is unknown.

Before use, CD3+ T cells rested overnight in serum-free medium. TCRdb ran MiXCR on the 5' RACE reads and lists one entry per CDR3 protein. The sample records 9,700 or so distinct CDR3 sequences, roughly 40% being singletons. This TCR derives from a female donor in good health. This rearrangement joins TRBV29-1 to TRBJ2-1; no reliable D call. Sequenced: CD3+ T cells sorted from blood and cultured. DNA for the CDR3: TGCAGCGTTGTTAGCTCCAGCTACAATGAGCAGTTCTTC. Translating it yields CSVVSSSYNEQFF.